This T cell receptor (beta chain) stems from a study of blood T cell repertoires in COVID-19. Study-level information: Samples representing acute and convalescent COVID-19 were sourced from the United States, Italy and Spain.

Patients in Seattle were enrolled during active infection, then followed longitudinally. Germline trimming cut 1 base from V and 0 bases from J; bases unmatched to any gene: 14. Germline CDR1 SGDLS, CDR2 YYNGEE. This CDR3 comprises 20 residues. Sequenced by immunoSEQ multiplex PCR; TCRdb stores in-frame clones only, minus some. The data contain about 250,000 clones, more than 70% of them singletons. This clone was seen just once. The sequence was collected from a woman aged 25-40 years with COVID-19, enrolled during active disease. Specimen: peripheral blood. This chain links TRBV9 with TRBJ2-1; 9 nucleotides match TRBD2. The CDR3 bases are TGTGCCAGCAGCGTAAACCTGTTGCGGGAGGGTCCTAGCTCCTACAATGAGCAGTTCTTC. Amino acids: CASSVNLLREGPSSYNEQFF.